The next 10 T cell receptor beta chains were all read from a single sample in a study of CXCR3-negative and CXCR3-positive naive CD8 T cells. UMI labels and 5' RACE were used to prepare the TRB cDNA libraries. TCRdb reworked the 5' RACE reads into one entry per CDR3 protein, no DNA. Seen in this sample are fewer than 10,000 distinct CDR3 sequences; the ten most common clones hold around 1.9%. Sequencing was carried out using naive CXCR3- CD8+ T cells from blood. Subset defined: CD45RO-CCR7+CD27+CD95- naive CD8+ T cells lacking CXCR3 (TNR3-). Every receptor here comes from a human donor in good health. Some clones in this sample may be carry-over from other donors' samples.

The chain is built from TRBV27 and TRBJ1-1; TCRdb's D call, TRBD1, is unchecked because there is no DNA. Germline loops: CDR1 MNHEY, CDR2 SMNVEV (reference sequence). The length of the CDR3 is 14 residues. The CDR3 is CASSSPGQGLEAFF.

The genes are TRBV29-1 and TRBJ2-1; lacking DNA, the TRBD2 call made by TCRdb goes unchecked. From germline, CDR1 is SQVTM and CDR2 ANQGSEA. The CDR3 sequence is 15 residues long. The CDR3 here is CSVLPIIAGYNEQFF.

Judged by frequency, this clonotype is medium-sized. V gene TRBV4-3 combines with J gene TRBJ2-5; the TRBD1 assignment by TCRdb is unverifiable without DNA. The V gene's germline CDR1 is LGHNA and CDR2 YSLEER. CDR3 length equals 13 residues. The CDR3 here is CASSLDREETQYF.

The CDR3: CASSQWASTNYGYTF. The chain combines TRBV4-3 with TRBJ1-2; TCRdb's assignment of TRBD1 cannot be checked, as there is no DNA. The CDR3 is 15 amino acids. The germline V gene has CDR1 LGHNA and CDR2 YSLEER.

The chain has TRBV29-1 and TRBJ2-1; TCRdb returns TRBD1, unconfirmable since there is no DNA. Germline values: CDR1 SQVTM, CDR2 ANQGSEA. The CDR3 loop spans 13 amino acids. This chain's CDR3 is CSVEAGIGSEQFF.

The rearrangement links TRBV29-1 to TRBJ2-1; the TCRdb D gene call, TRBD2, has no DNA to confirm it. CDR1 and CDR2 (germline): SQVTM, ANQGSEA. The CDR3 length is 15 residues. CDR3 in amino acids: CSVELAEPKYNEQFF.

This clonotype registers medium-sized by frequency. V gene TRBV29-1 combines with J gene TRBJ2-1; TCRdb lists TRBD1, though no DNA is available to test this call. This CDR3 is 11 amino acids long. The V gene's germline CDR1 is SQVTM and CDR2 ANQGSEA. The CDR3 is CSGEQVVGQFF.

The chain has TRBV29-1 and TRBJ1-1; as DNA is missing, the TRBD1 call by TCRdb cannot be tested. Germline assignment: CDR1 SQVTM and CDR2 ANQGSEA. This CDR3 comprises 14 residues. Here the CDR3 reads CSVLGTFLNTEAFF.

The chain has TRBV7-9 and TRBJ1-5; no DNA is available, so the TRBD1 call from TCRdb remains unchecked. The CDR3 loop spans 17 amino acids. Germline CDR1 reads SEHNR; CDR2 reads FQNEAQ (reference sequence). The chain's CDR3 is CASSLGATGYSNQPQHF. Looking up the rest from reference TRBV7-9 and TRBJ1-5 gives the full variable domain: DTGVSQNPRHKITKRGQNVTFRCDPISEHNRLYWYRQTLGQGPEFLTYFQNEAQLEKSRLLSDRFSAERPKGSFSTLEIQRTEQGDSAMYLCASSLGATGYSNQPQHFGDGTRLSIL.

The CDR3 loop reads CASRVNTEAFF. The chain is built from TRBV6-5 and TRBJ1-1. The CDR3 contains 11 residues. Germline lookup yields CDR1 MNHEY and CDR2 SVGAGI.